These 22 T cell receptor beta chains share one sample of origin, sequenced in a study of Ad26.COV2.S vaccination and SARS-CoV-2 variants. Stated treatment: 19 received Ad26.COV2.S at low or high dose, single or two shots; roughly 5 received placebo; per-sample allocation not given. Sample collection was performed on day 63 after the first vaccine or placebo injection. Method: immunoSEQ multiplex PCR; TCRdb's copy keeps in-frame clones and lacks some. Of around 250,000 clones listed, roughly 87% were seen once; the top ten hold less than 3.5%. The sequencing here drew on peripheral blood, taken in a trial of Ad26.COV2.S vaccine versus placebo. Receptors originate from a person between 18 and 65 years old who received the Ad26.COV2.S COVID-19 vaccine or a placebo.

This clone was picked up many times. The chain employs TRBV19 and TRBJ2-7; TRBD1 agrees at 8 bases. This CDR3 is 15 amino acids long. The V and J ends lost 7 bases and 4 bases, in that order; junction bases with no gene match: 12. The germline V gene has CDR1 LNHDA and CDR2 SQIVND (reference sequence). The CDR3 nucleotides read TGTGCCAGTAAGTCAACCGGGACAGGACTTTACGAGCAGTACTTC. It specifies CASKSTGTGLYEQYF.

The chain uses TRBV7-9 and TRBJ1-6, with TRBD1 as a possible D gene (6 bases). The germline V gene has CDR1 SEHNR and CDR2 FQNEAQ (reference sequence). The CDR3 totals 15 residues. V lost 4 bases and J lost 6, with 13 bases in between. CDR3 DNA sequence: TGTGCCAGCAGCTCCCACAGGGAACCTAATTCACCCCTCCACTTT. Amino acids: CASSSHREPNSPLHF.

J is TRBJ2-1 and V is TRBV30, with 8 nucleotides matching TRBD1. The CDR3 is 15 residues long. CDR1 GTSNPN and CDR2 SVGIG come from the germline V gene (reference sequence). V lost 2 bases and J lost 9; bases outside the gene matches: 12. The CDR3 DNA is TGTGCCTGGAGTCCTCCGACAGGGGTCTGGAGTGAGCAGTTCTTC. This translates into CAWSPPTGVWSEQFF.

Here the CDR3 DNA reads TGTGCCAGCTCACGGGACATTAGCAATCAGCCCCAGCATTTT. Translating it yields CASSRDISNQPQHF. The V call is TRBV18, the J call TRBJ1-5, with a tentative D call TRBD1 (6 bases). V lost 4 bases and J lost 0, with 7 bases in between. CDR1 and CDR2 (germline): KGHSH, LQKENI. The CDR3 spans 14 residues.

The CDR3 nucleotides are TGTGCCTGCTACCCCCGTAGGCCTCCTATGTACTTC. Protein product: CACYPRRPPMYF. This chain joins TRBV30 and TRBJ2-5; D remains unclear. V was clipped by 6 bases and J by 13 bases, with 21 bases between them. Per germline, CDR1 GTSNPN and CDR2 SVGIG (reference sequence). The CDR3 extends over 12 amino acids.

The V call is TRBV7-9, the J call TRBJ2-3; 7 nucleotides line up with TRBD2. This CDR3 region has 15 residues. CDR1 is SEHNR, CDR2 FQNEAQ, per germline (reference sequence). The J segment lost 0 bases and the V segment lost 5 bases, leaving 5 bases of the junction unmatched. CDR3 loop: CASSAVGGSTDTQYF. DNA for the CDR3: TGTGCCAGCAGCGCAGTCGGGGGGAGCACAGATACGCAGTATTTT.

The chain is built from TRBV11-2 and TRBJ2-2, with D tentatively TRBD1 or TRBD2 (5 bases each). V was trimmed by 5 bases and J by 4 bases, leaving 11 bases between them. Looked up from germline, CDR1 is SGHAT and CDR2 is FQNNGV. This CDR3 comprises 14 residues. The CDR3 loop reads CASSLGAVTGELFF. For the CDR3, the DNA is TGTGCCAGCAGCCTCGGGGCGGTCACCGGGGAGCTGTTTTTT.

The chain combines TRBV4-3 with TRBJ2-3, with D possibly being TRBD1 (5 bases). This CDR3 is 17 amino acids long. CDR1 is LGHNA, CDR2 YSLEER, per germline. Trimming left V 1 base short and J 0 bases short, with 14 bases between. CDR3 in DNA: TGCGCCAGCAGCCAAGGCCCTGCAGGGTACAGCACAGATACGCAGTATTTT. Translating it yields CASSQGPAGYSTDTQYF.

This chain links TRBV18 with TRBJ2-1; D may match TRBD1 or TRBD2 (6 bases each). This CDR3 region has 16 residues. The V end lost 5 bases, the J end lost 6 bases, and 20 bases lay between the germline ends. The V gene's germline CDR1 is KGHSH and CDR2 LQKENI. The CDR3 loop is CASSGQGNPGGNEQFF. CDR3 nucleotide sequence: TGTGCCAGCTCAGGGCAGGGGAACCCCGGGGGCAATGAGCAGTTCTTC.

The rearrangement uses TRBV4-3 and TRBJ2-7, with a possible D match to TRBD1 (6 bases). Deletions cut 3 bases from V and 7 bases from J, with 13 bases between. The CDR3 has 13 residues. CDR1 and CDR2 from the germline V gene are LGHNA and YSLEER. CDR3 bases: TGCGCCAGCAGCCAGAACAGGGTGGGGGAGCAGTACTTC. It specifies CASSQNRVGEQYF.

The chain recombines TRBV4-3 with TRBJ2-6; weak D call: TRBD1 (6 bases). Germline CDR1 is LGHNA and CDR2 is YSLEER. There are 16 residues in the CDR3. Between the trimmed V and J ends, which lost 4 bases and 2 bases, there was a span of 12 bases. The CDR3 DNA is TGCGCCAGCAGCCGCCAACCAGGGGCTGGGGCCAACGTCCTGACTTTC. Protein product: CASSRQPGAGANVLTF.

V is TRBV4-1 and J is TRBJ2-2, with 8 bases lining up with TRBD1. The germline V gene encodes CDR1 MGHRA and CDR2 YSYEKL. Germline trimming cut 2 bases from V and 6 bases from J; bases unmatched to any gene: 11. The CDR3 loop spans 17 amino acids. CDR3 coding DNA: TGCGCCAGCAGCCAATTCCCCCCGACAGGGGCCCCCGGGGAGCTGTTTTTT. Amino acids: CASSQFPPTGAPGELFF.

The V and J genes are TRBV5-5 and TRBJ1-2; D perhaps matches TRBD1 (5 bases). The CDR3 is made up of 15 amino acids. The V end lost 0 bases, the J end lost 8 bases, and 17 bases lay between the germline ends. The germline gives CDR1 SGHKS, CDR2 YYEKEE (reference sequence). CDR3 sequence reads: CASSLAGRAGHGYTF. The CDR3 region has the DNA TGTGCCAGCAGCTTGGCTGGCAGGGCGGGTCACGGCTACACCTTC.

The chain has TRBV4-1 and TRBJ1-2; no reliable D call. Germline-derived CDR1 and CDR2 are MGHRA and YSYEKL. The CDR3 length is 17 residues. The V end was cut by 1 base, the J end by 3 bases, with 18 bases between. CDR3: CASSQVLTDNSHYGYTF. CDR3 nucleotide sequence: TGCGCCAGCAGCCAAGTTCTGACCGACAACAGTCACTATGGCTACACCTTC.

This clone was found a few times. The chain combines TRBV6-5 with TRBJ2-5; D gene ambiguous. Germline-derived CDR1 and CDR2 are MNHEY and SVGAGI. Trimming took 6 bases from V and 5 from J, leaving 10 bases between them. This CDR3 comprises 12 residues. CDR3 sequence: CASRRPWETQYF. The CDR3, as DNA: TGTGCCAGCAGGCGACCTTGGGAGACCCAGTACTTC.

This CDR3 reads CASRKDGGNQPQHF. Here the CDR3 DNA reads TGTGCCAGTAGAAAAGACGGGGGGAATCAGCCCCAGCATTTT. The chain employs TRBV19 and TRBJ1-5; tentative D call: TRBD1 (5 bases). The CDR3 runs 14 residues. Trimming shortened V by 6 bases and J by 4 bases, and 13 bases separated the two germline ends. Germline CDR1 reads LNHDA; CDR2 reads SQIVND (reference sequence).

The chain links TRBV7-2 to TRBJ1-4; 8 bases align to TRBD1. The J segment lost 3 bases and the V segment lost 4 bases, leaving 7 bases of the junction unmatched. There are 16 residues in the CDR3. The germline gives CDR1 SGHTA, CDR2 FQGNSA. CDR3: CASSSGTGTPNEKLFF. CDR3 coding DNA: TGTGCCAGCAGCTCCGGGACAGGAACACCTAATGAAAAACTGTTTTTT.

V is TRBV11-2 and J is TRBJ1-6; 11 bases are a match to TRBD1. The CDR3 has 15 residues. V dropped 4 bases and J dropped 7; count of bases not matched to a gene: 3. Looked up from germline, CDR1 is SGHAT and CDR2 is FQNNGV. The DNA of the CDR3 is TGTGCCAGCAGCTACGGACAGGGGGCCAATTCACCCCTCCACTTT. As protein: CASSYGQGANSPLHF. Complete variable domain (other parts from reference TRBV11-2 and TRBJ1-6): EAGVAQSPRYKIIEKRQSVAFWCNPISGHATLYWYQQILGQGPKLLIQFQNNGVVDDSQLPKDRFSAERLKGVDSTLKIQPAKLEDSAVYLCASSYGQGANSPLHFGNGTRLTVT.

This chain uses TRBV4-1 with TRBJ2-1; D assignment may be TRBD1 or TRBD2 (5 bases each). The CDR3 sequence is 17 residues long. Trimming removed 2 bases at V and 1 base at J, with 15 bases between. Germline V CDR1 and CDR2: MGHRA, YSYEKL. CDR3: CASSQPLEGKSYNEQFF. As DNA, the CDR3 is TGCGCCAGCAGCCAACCCCTTGAGGGGAAGTCCTACAATGAGCAGTTCTTC.

The genes are TRBV4-1 and TRBJ1-1; D not resolved. This CDR3 comprises 15 residues. From germline, CDR1 is MGHRA and CDR2 YSYEKL. V was cut by 0 bases and J by 0 bases, with 8 bases left in between. The CDR3 nucleotides read TGCGCCAGCAGCCAAGAGTGGGAGTTGAACACTGAAGCTTTCTTT. Translation gives CASSQEWELNTEAFF.

The V and J genes are TRBV2 and TRBJ1-5; D is perhaps TRBD1 (5 bases). Per the germline V gene, CDR1 is SNHLY and CDR2 is FYNNEI. The CDR3 is 14 residues long. The V end was cut by 5 bases, the J end by 2 bases, with 10 bases between. This chain's CDR3 is CASSPGNRNQPQHF. CDR3 bases: TGTGCCAGCAGTCCAGGGAATCGCAATCAGCCCCAGCATTTT.

V gene TRBV18 combines with J gene TRBJ1-3; 7 positions match TRBD1. J was trimmed by 0 bases and V by 0 bases; bases with no gene match: 17. Germline CDR1 is KGHSH and CDR2 is LQKENI. The length of the CDR3 is 21 residues. This CDR3 is CASSPPNLGTALSLSGNTIYF. CDR3 nucleotides: TGTGCCAGCTCACCACCGAACCTGGGGACAGCGCTCTCACTCTCTGGAAACACCATATATTTT.